This T cell receptor beta chain was recovered during a study of blood T cell repertoires in COVID-19. Study overall: The study drew acute and convalescent COVID-19 samples from the United States, Italy and Spain.

Germline V gene lookup returns CDR1 SNHLY and CDR2 FYNNEI. The V gene end was trimmed by 4 bases and the J gene end by 4 bases; junction bases not matched to a gene: 20. The CDR3 totals 19 residues. The method was immunoSEQ multiplex PCR; TCRdb's version includes in-frame clones alone and lacks a portion of them. The data hold hundreds of thousands of clones, with approximately 86% observed a single time. The receptor was derived from a man aged 60-69 years with acute or convalescent COVID-19. This sequence joins TRBV2 and TRBJ1-2, with 8 bases fitting TRBD1. The sequenced material came from peripheral blood. The CDR3 DNA reads TGTGCCAGCAGTGCCACCGGCCGCCCGACAGGGGATGGGGGCTATGGCTACACCTTC. This codes for CASSATGRPTGDGGYGYTF.